This TCR beta chain is drawn from a study of blood T cell repertoires in COVID-19. Study background: From T cells, B-cell-depleted T cells, or PBMCs came the material, which was cDNA or gDNA.

The authors' processing: Using reference gene primer amplification, nucleated cell counts were estimated. Method: immunoSEQ multiplex PCR; TCRdb's copy keeps in-frame clones and lacks some. For V, J and clone size, that table is used; D and trimming come from the DNA. This sample has 380,000 or so clones, with 81% found just once. CDR1 SGHRS and CDR2 YFSETQ come from the germline V gene. The CDR3 runs 15 residues. J lost 0 bases, V lost 4 bases, and 4 bases had no gene match. The chain couples TRBV5-1 to TRBJ2-3; 8 nucleotides align to TRBD1. The sequenced sample was peripheral blood. The TCR originated in a human donor with acute or convalescent COVID-19. The donor label of this sample is uncertain. CDR3 residues: CASSARDRSTDTQYF. For the CDR3, the DNA is TGCGCCAGCAGCGCTCGGGACAGGAGCACAGATACGCAGTATTTT.